A single sample gave rise to the 24 T cell receptor beta chains below, sequenced in a study of T cells in Graves' hyperthyroidism and ophthalmopathy. Amplified TCR beta CDR3 regions came from RNA transcripts. HTBI primers were employed in a first-round RT-PCR of the TCR CDR3. TCRdb fed the multiplex PCR reads into MiXCR, producing one record per CDR3 protein. The repertoire consists of about 250,000 distinct CDR3 sequences, with approximately 21% occurring once and the leading ten covering about 60%. Source material: blood. These receptors originate from a man aged 25 to 45 with Graves' ophthalmopathy.

The CDR3 loop reads CAINGLAGSDEQFF. As DNA, the CDR3 is TGTGCCATCAACGGACTAGCGGGAAGCGATGAGCAGTTCTTC. The rearrangement joins TRBV10-3 to TRBJ2-1, with 12 bases fitting TRBD2. The CDR3 covers 14 residues. Germline V gene sequence: CDR1 ENHRY, CDR2 SYGVKD. V shed 7 bases, J shed 8 bases, and the junction held 6 bases outside the gene matches.

This clonotype was found a few times. The rearrangement joins TRBV7-9 to TRBJ1-1; unclear D gene. This CDR3 comprises 12 residues. Germline V gives CDR1 SEHNR, CDR2 FQNEAQ (reference sequence). V gave up 1 base and J gave up 9 bases, with 9 bases separating them. The chain's CDR3 is CASSLVRTKAFF. CDR3 sequence (DNA): TGTGCCAGCAGCTTAGTCAGGACTAAAGCTTTCTTT.

This clonotype was observed a few times. The chain employs TRBV5-1 and TRBJ2-3; D remains unclear. The germline V gene has CDR1 SGHRS and CDR2 YFSETQ. V was trimmed by 0 bases and J by 0 bases, leaving 8 bases between them. CDR3 length equals 15 residues. This CDR3 reads CASSLVQTSTDTQYF. The CDR3, as DNA: TGCGCCAGCAGCTTGGTTCAGACAAGCACAGATACGCAGTATTTT.

This chain links TRBV7-2 with TRBJ2-5; TRBD2 matches at 11 bases. J was trimmed by 2 bases and V by 5 bases; bases with no gene match: 7. The CDR3 loop spans 16 amino acids. Germline assignment: CDR1 SGHTA and CDR2 FQGNSA. CDR3 DNA sequence: TGTGCCAGCAGCACTCCCGGGACTAGCGGACAAGAGACCCAGTACTTC. It specifies CASSTPGTSGQETQYF.

This clonotype was found a few times. V usage is TRBV7-9 and J usage is TRBJ2-2, with D perhaps TRBD1 or TRBD2 (5 bases each). The CDR3 is 16 residues long. CDR1 is SEHNR, CDR2 FQNEAQ, per germline (reference sequence). Trimming removed 8 bases at V and 0 bases at J, with 16 bases between. The CDR3 DNA follows: TGTGCCAGCGTGAGAGGGGACGGAGCGAACACCGGGGAGCTGTTTTTT. Its protein product is CASVRGDGANTGELFF.

This clonotype appeared many times. The CDR3 reads CASSEAGGRSGDTQYF. For the CDR3, the DNA is TGTGCCAGCAGTGAAGCGGGCGGGAGGTCAGGAGATACGCAGTATTTT. This chain links TRBV2 with TRBJ2-3; TRBD2 agrees at 8 bases. Trimming cost V 0 bases and J 5 bases; bases outside gene matches: 7. This CDR3 is 16 amino acids long. Looked up from germline, CDR1 is SNHLY and CDR2 is FYNNEI.

This clonotype was counted a few times. J is TRBJ1-3 and V is TRBV30; no clear D. CDR3 length: 13 amino acids. Germline CDR1 is GTSNPN and CDR2 is SVGIG (reference sequence). V dropped 0 bases and J dropped 5 bases, with 8 bases sitting between them. CDR3 loop: CAWSVGVRNTIYF. The CDR3 nucleotides are TGTGCCTGGAGTGTCGGAGTAAGAAACACCATATATTTT.

This clonotype appeared many times. The rearrangement uses TRBV7-3 and TRBJ2-3, with D perhaps TRBD2 (6 bases). Trimming removed 0 bases from V and 0 bases from J, with 13 bases in between. Germline V gene lookup returns CDR1 SGHTA and CDR2 FQGTGA. The CDR3 loop spans 17 amino acids. Here the CDR3 DNA reads TGTGCCAGCAGCTTAACCCCCGCGGGATCTAGCACAGATACGCAGTATTTT. Its protein is CASSLTPAGSSTDTQYF.

The chain links TRBV7-9 to TRBJ1-1; the D is unclear. The V end was cut by 7 bases, the J end by 5 bases, with 17 bases between. This CDR3 has 14 amino acids. Germline CDR1 reads SEHNR; CDR2 reads FQNEAQ (reference sequence). This CDR3 is CASTERVPGTEAFF. The DNA of the CDR3 is TGTGCCAGCACCGAGAGGGTCCCCGGGACTGAAGCTTTCTTT.

There are a few counts of this clonotype. This chain connects TRBV13 to TRBJ2-7; no reliable D call. This CDR3 comprises 12 residues. V gave up 5 bases and J gave up 3 bases, with 8 bases separating them. From germline, CDR1 is PRHDT and CDR2 FYEKMQ (reference sequence). The CDR3 sequence is CASSQLNYEQYF. Here the CDR3 DNA reads TGTGCCAGCAGCCAACTTAACTACGAGCAGTACTTC. The complete variable domain, with remaining parts taken from reference TRBV13 and TRBJ2-7, reads AAGVIQSPRHLIKEKRETATLKCYPIPRHDTVYWYQQGPGQDPQFLISFYEKMQSDKGSIPDRFSAQQFSDYHSELNMSSLELGDSALYFCASSQLNYEQYFGPGTRLTVT.

The J gene is TRBJ2-2, the V gene TRBV7-3, with no clear D. Germline V gene data show CDR1 as SGHTA and CDR2 as FQGTGA. Trimming cost V 5 bases and J 1 base, with 14 bases left between them. This CDR3 is built from 16 residues. CDR3 DNA sequence: TGTGCCAGCAGCGCACGGGCGCGACAGAACACCGGGGAGCTGTTTTTT. Its translation is CASSARARQNTGELFF.

V and J are TRBV2 and TRBJ1-6; TRBD1 might be the D (6 bases). V lost 4 bases to trimming and J lost 8 bases, with 15 bases between them. The CDR3 has 15 residues. From germline, CDR1 is SNHLY and CDR2 FYNNEI. CDR3 coding DNA: TGTGCCAGCAGTGGGTGGGGGGCGCGGTATTCACCCCTCCACTTT. Amino acids: CASSGWGARYSPLHF.

The V gene is TRBV5-6, the J gene TRBJ2-5, with 9 nucleotides matching TRBD1. CDR3 length: 15 residues. With V trimmed by 4 bases and J by 5 bases, 9 bases remained unmatched. The germline V gene has CDR1 SGHDT and CDR2 YYEEEE. The chain's CDR3 is CASSNRDRDVETQYF. Written as DNA, the CDR3 is TGTGCCAGCAGCAACCGGGACAGGGATGTGGAGACCCAGTACTTC.

This sequence joins TRBV5-8 and TRBJ1-5, with D maybe TRBD1 (5 bases). Germline CDR1 reads SGHTS; CDR2 reads YDEGEE. The length of the CDR3 is 15 residues. V was clipped by 0 bases and J by 7 bases, with 14 bases between them. CDR3 in amino acids: CASSLESGLGQPQHF. Here the CDR3 DNA reads TGTGCCAGCAGCTTGGAGTCAGGGCTTGGGCAGCCCCAGCATTTT.

The chain couples TRBV7-9 to TRBJ2-5; the D gene is possibly TRBD2 (6 bases). The CDR3 totals 14 residues. Germline V CDR1 and CDR2: SEHNR, FQNEAQ (reference sequence). V lost 6 bases to trimming and J lost 1 base, with 12 bases between them. CDR3 nucleotide sequence: TGTGCCAGCAGGGAAGGCGGGACCCAAGAGACCCAGTACTTC. It is translated as CASREGGTQETQYF.

This clonotype was seen ten or more times. The chain joins TRBV7-8 to TRBJ2-7; D gene uncertain. The CDR3 has 14 amino acids. CDR1 and CDR2 from the germline V gene are SGHVS and FQNEAQ. Trimming pared 2 bases from V and 7 bases from J, leaving 15 bases between. The CDR3 loop is CASSLYGNKVEQYF. The CDR3 bases are TGTGCCAGCAGCTTATATGGCAACAAAGTAGAGCAGTACTTC.

In this sample, this clonotype turned up a few times. The rearrangement links TRBV12-3 or TRBV12-4 to TRBJ2-3; D is perhaps TRBD2 (5 bases). The CDR3 is 15 residues long. V was shortened by 1 base and J by 0 bases, with 8 bases between the two germline ends. The CDR3: CASSLGGFSTDTQYF. CDR3 DNA sequence: TGTGCCAGCAGTTTAGGCGGGTTTAGCACAGATACGCAGTATTTT.

This chain uses TRBV6-1 with TRBJ1-2; possible D gene TRBD1, 6 bases. Deletions cut 2 bases from V and 4 bases from J, with 17 bases between. This CDR3 is 16 amino acids long. Germline-derived CDR1 and CDR2 are MNHNS and SASEGT. CDR3: CASSEQAGVMVYGYTF. CDR3 sequence (DNA): TGTGCCAGCAGTGAACAGGCAGGGGTAATGGTCTATGGCTACACCTTC.

This clonotype was detected a few times. V gene TRBV6-1 combines with J gene TRBJ2-1, with a tentative D call TRBD2 (7 bases). Looked up from germline, CDR1 is MNHNS and CDR2 is SASEGT. CDR3 size: 15 residues. Trimming cost V 9 bases and J 6 bases, with 21 bases left between them. The CDR3 here is CASGEAGEGGNEQFF. CDR3 coding DNA: TGTGCCAGTGGGGAGGCGGGAGAGGGGGGCAATGAGCAGTTCTTC.

This clonotype occurred many times. CDR3 in DNA: TGTGCCAGCAGTTTAGCCGGGACAGGGCCTTCACCCCTCCACTTT. Amino acids: CASSLAGTGPSPLHF. This chain links TRBV12-3 or TRBV12-4 with TRBJ1-6; TRBD1 matches at 9 bases. With 0 bases clipped from V and 9 bases from J, the junction kept 3 bases outside the gene matches. The CDR3 length is 15 residues.

This clonotype has a handful of counts. The chain has TRBV6-1 and TRBJ2-3; TRBD2 is a possible D gene (5 bases). The CDR3 consists of 15 residues. Germline assignment: CDR1 MNHNS and CDR2 SASEGT. V lost 0 bases, J lost 4 bases, and 11 bases lay in between. CDR3 amino acids: CASSEAPGIADTQYF. In nucleotides, the CDR3 is TGTGCCAGCAGTGAAGCTCCGGGGATAGCAGATACGCAGTATTTT.

This clonotype was detected a few times. This chain links TRBV3-1 with TRBJ1-1; 9 bases are a match to TRBD1. Germline-derived CDR1 and CDR2 are LGHDT and YNNKEL (reference sequence). Unmatched junction bases numbered 0, after V lost 4 bases and J lost 6 bases. This CDR3 is built from 12 residues. The CDR3 bases are TGTGCCAGCAGCCGACAGGGGGCTGAAGCTTTCTTT. This translates into CASSRQGAEAFF. The full variable domain, its missing parts supplied by reference TRBV3-1 and TRBJ1-1, is DTAVSQTPKYLVTQMGNDKSIKCEQNLGHDTMYWYKQDSKKFLKIMFSYNNKELIINETVPNRFSPKSPDKAHLNLHINSLELGDSAVYFCASSRQGAEAFFGQGTRLTVV.

This clonotype was seen a single time. The gene calls are TRBV19 and TRBJ2-1; 8 bases align to TRBD2. The germline gives CDR1 LNHDA, CDR2 SQIVND (reference sequence). V trimming: 3 bases; J trimming: 9 bases; junction bases outside the gene matches: 10. The CDR3 runs to 15 residues. The CDR3 loop reads CASSMKGLVVGEQFF. The CDR3 DNA reads TGTGCCAGTAGTATGAAGGGACTAGTTGTTGGTGAGCAGTTCTTC.

This clonotype was detected many times. The rearrangement joins TRBV11-3 to TRBJ2-1; 8 nucleotides match TRBD2. Looked up from germline, CDR1 is SGHNT and CDR2 is YENEEA. The V and J ends lost 0 bases and 6 bases, in that order; junction bases with no gene match: 4. The CDR3 sequence is 15 residues long. The CDR3, as DNA: TGTGCCAGCAGCTTAGAAGGGACTAGAGGCAATGAGCAGTTCTTC. This gives the protein CASSLEGTRGNEQFF. Combining the CDR3 with reference TRBV11-3 and TRBJ2-1 gives the whole variable domain EAGVVQSPRYKIIEKKQPVAFWCNPISGHNTLYWYLQNLGQGPELLIRYENEEAVDDSQLPKDRFSAERLKGVDSTLKIQPAELGDSAVYLCASSLEGTRGNEQFFGPGTRLTVL.